This is a list of T cell receptor beta chains from one sample in a study of T-cell reconstitution after alpha-beta-depleted transplantation in children. MiXCR, applied by TCRdb to the PCR reads, yields one record per CDR3 protein. The data contain around 200,000 distinct CDR3 sequences, approximately 11% of them singletons. The starting material was PBMCs, obtained before TCRalphabeta/CD19-depleted stem cell transplant. Every receptor here comes from a child under two years old with acute myeloid leukemia, due to receive a stem cell transplant. CDR3s include the opening cysteine and the closing phenylalanine or tryptophan. The D gene is left open where the match is weak. For some rows the clone size is stated as once, few or many, or as a class when expanded; others skip it.

clone_size: many; v_call: TRBV5-1; j_call: TRBJ1-5; d_call: -; cdr3_nt: TGCGCCAGCAGCTTGGCTGGGGGCTGGGATCAGCCCCAGCATTTT; cdr3_aa: CASSLAGGWDQPQHF
clone_size: many; v_call: TRBV7-8; j_call: TRBJ1-6; d_call: -; cdr3_nt: TGTGCCAGCAGCTTAGCTCCAGCTCATAATTCACCCCTCCACTTT; cdr3_aa: CASSLAPAHNSPLHF
clone_size: -; v_call: TRBV20-1; j_call: TRBJ2-1; d_call: -; cdr3_nt: TGCAGTGCTAGAAACCAGGACCACAATGAGCAGTTCTTC; cdr3_aa: CSARNQDHNEQFF
clone_size: many; v_call: TRBV11-2; j_call: TRBJ2-1; d_call: TRBD2; cdr3_nt: TGTGCCAGCAGCTTAGTGACTAGCGGGAGGGGATCCTACAATGAGCAGTTCTTC; cdr3_aa: CASSLVTSGRGSYNEQFF
clone_size: many; v_call: TRBV20-1; j_call: TRBJ1-2; d_call: -; cdr3_nt: TGCAGTGTCAAGCAGGGGCCCGATGGCTACACCTTC; cdr3_aa: CSVKQGPDGYTF
clone_size: many; v_call: TRBV29-1; j_call: TRBJ2-2; d_call: TRBD2; cdr3_nt: TGCAGCGCGGGGGGGACCTCACTGGGGGAGCTGTTTTTT; cdr3_aa: CSAGGTSLGELFF
clone_size: many; v_call: TRBV24-1; j_call: TRBJ2-2; d_call: -; cdr3_nt: TGTGCCACCAGTGTCGAAGGTACCGGGGAGCTGTTTTTT; cdr3_aa: CATSVEGTGELFF
clone_size: few; v_call: TRBV11-2; j_call: TRBJ2-1; d_call: TRBD2; cdr3_nt: TGTGCCAGCAGCTCTGAGCGGGATCTGAATGAGCAGTTCTTC; cdr3_aa: CASSSERDLNEQFF
clone_size: many; v_call: TRBV7-2; j_call: TRBJ2-7; d_call: TRBD2; cdr3_nt: TGTGCCAGCAGCTTAGGGCCTAGCGGGCGGTATAGGCTCCACGAGCAGTACTTC; cdr3_aa: CASSLGPSGRYRLHEQYF
clone_size: few; v_call: TRBV29-1; j_call: TRBJ2-3; d_call: TRBD1; cdr3_nt: TGCAGCGCAGCAGGACAGGGCAGGACAGATACGCAGTATTTT; cdr3_aa: CSAAGQGRTDTQYF
clone_size: many; v_call: TRBV29-1; j_call: TRBJ1-5; d_call: TRBD1; cdr3_nt: TGCAGCGCGACAGGGCATCGGGGTCAGCCCCAGCATTTT; cdr3_aa: CSATGHRGQPQHF
clone_size: many; v_call: TRBV11-2; j_call: TRBJ2-7; d_call: -; cdr3_nt: TGTGCCAGCAGCTTAGCGGGAGTTAGTTCCAACGAGCAGTACTTC; cdr3_aa: CASSLAGVSSNEQYF
clone_size: many; v_call: TRBV5-1; j_call: TRBJ2-7; d_call: -; cdr3_nt: TGCGCCAGCAGCCTGGGGGACAACTACGAGCAGTACTTC; cdr3_aa: CASSLGDNYEQYF